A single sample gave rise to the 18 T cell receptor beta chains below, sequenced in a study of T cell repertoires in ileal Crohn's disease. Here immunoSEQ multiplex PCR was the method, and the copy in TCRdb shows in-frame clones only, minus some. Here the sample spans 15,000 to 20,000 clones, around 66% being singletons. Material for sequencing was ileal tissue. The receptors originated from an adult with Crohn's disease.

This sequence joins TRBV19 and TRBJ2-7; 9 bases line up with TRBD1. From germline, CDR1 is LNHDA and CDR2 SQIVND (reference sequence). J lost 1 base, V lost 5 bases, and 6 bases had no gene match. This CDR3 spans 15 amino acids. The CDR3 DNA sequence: TGTGCCAGTAGTGCCCGGGACAGGGCTTCCTACGAGCAGTACTTC. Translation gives CASSARDRASYEQYF.

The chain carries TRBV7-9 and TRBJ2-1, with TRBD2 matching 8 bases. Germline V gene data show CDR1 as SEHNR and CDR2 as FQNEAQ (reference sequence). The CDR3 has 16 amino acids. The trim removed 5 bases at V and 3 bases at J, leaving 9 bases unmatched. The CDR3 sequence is CASSPRGSGNYNEQFF. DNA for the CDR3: TGTGCCAGCAGCCCCCGAGGTAGCGGGAACTACAATGAGCAGTTCTTC.

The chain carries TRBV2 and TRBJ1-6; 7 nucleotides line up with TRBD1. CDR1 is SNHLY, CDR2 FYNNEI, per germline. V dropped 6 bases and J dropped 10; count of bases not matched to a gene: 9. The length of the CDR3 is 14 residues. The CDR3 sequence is CASRIDREASPLHF. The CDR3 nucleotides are TGTGCCAGCAGGATAGACAGGGAGGCATCACCCCTCCACTTT. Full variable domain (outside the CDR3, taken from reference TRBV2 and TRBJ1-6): EPEVTQTPSHQVTQMGQEVILRCVPISNHLYFYWYRQILGQKVEFLVSFYNNEISEKSEIFDDQFSVERPDGSNFTLKIRSTKLEDSAMYFCASRIDREASPLHFGNGTRLTVT.

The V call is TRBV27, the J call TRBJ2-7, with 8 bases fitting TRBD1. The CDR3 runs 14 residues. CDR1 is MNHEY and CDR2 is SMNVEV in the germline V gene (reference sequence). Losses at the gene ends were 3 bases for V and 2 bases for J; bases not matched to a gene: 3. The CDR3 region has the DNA TGTGCCAGCAGTTTCCAGGGGGCAGCCTACGAGCAGTACTTC. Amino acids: CASSFQGAAYEQYF.

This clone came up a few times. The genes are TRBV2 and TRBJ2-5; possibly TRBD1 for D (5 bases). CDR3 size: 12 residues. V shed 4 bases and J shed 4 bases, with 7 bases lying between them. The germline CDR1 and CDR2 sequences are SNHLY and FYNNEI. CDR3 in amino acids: CASSVGRETQYF. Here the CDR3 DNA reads TGTGCCAGCAGTGTGGGGCGAGAGACCCAGTACTTC. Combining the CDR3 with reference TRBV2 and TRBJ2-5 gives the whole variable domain EPEVTQTPSHQVTQMGQEVILRCVPISNHLYFYWYRQILGQKVEFLVSFYNNEISEKSEIFDDQFSVERPDGSNFTLKIRSTKLEDSAMYFCASSVGRETQYFGPGTRLLVL.

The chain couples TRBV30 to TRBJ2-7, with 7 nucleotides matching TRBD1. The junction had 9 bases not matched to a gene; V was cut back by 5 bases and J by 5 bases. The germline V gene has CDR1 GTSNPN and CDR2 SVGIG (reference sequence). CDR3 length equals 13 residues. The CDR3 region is CAWDFVTGNEQYF. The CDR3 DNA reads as TGTGCCTGGGATTTCGTGACAGGGAACGAGCAGTACTTC.

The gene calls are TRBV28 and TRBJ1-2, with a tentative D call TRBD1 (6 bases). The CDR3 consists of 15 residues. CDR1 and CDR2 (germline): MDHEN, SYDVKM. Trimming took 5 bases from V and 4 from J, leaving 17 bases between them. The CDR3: CASSPLGASSYGYTF. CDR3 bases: TGTGCCAGCAGTCCCCTGGGGGCGTCGAGCTATGGCTACACCTTC.

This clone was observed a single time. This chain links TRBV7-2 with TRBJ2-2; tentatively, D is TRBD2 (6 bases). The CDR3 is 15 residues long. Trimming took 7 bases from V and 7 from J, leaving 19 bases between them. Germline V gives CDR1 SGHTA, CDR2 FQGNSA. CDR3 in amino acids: CASIRVRRGNGELFF. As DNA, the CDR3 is TGTGCCAGCATCCGGGTACGGCGGGGAAACGGGGAGCTGTTTTTT.

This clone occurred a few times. The CDR3 DNA follows: TGTGCCAGCAGCTTGGGTAACAGGCGAACCGGGGAGCTGTTTTTT. Protein sequence: CASSLGNRRTGELFF. V gene TRBV5-6 combines with J gene TRBJ2-2; possible D gene TRBD1, 5 bases. Germline lookup yields CDR1 SGHDT and CDR2 YYEEEE. Between the trimmed V and J ends, which lost 0 bases and 5 bases, there was a span of 11 bases. The CDR3 runs to 15 residues.

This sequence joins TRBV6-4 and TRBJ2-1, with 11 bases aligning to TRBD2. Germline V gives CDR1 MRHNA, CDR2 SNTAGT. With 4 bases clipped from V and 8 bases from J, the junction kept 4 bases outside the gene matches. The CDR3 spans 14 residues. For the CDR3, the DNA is TGTGCCAGCAGTGGTAGCGGGGGGGAGGATGAGCAGTTCTTC. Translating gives CASSGSGGEDEQFF.

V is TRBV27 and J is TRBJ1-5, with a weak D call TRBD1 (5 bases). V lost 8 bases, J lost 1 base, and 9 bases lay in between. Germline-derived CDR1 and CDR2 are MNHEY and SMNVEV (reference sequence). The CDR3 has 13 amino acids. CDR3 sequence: CASRQNSNQPQHF. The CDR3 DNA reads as TGTGCCAGCCGACAGAACAGCAATCAGCCCCAGCATTTT.

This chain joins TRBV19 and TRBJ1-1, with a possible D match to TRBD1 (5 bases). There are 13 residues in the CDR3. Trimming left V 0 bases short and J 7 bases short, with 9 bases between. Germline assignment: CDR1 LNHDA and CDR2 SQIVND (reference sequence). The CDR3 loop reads CASSIERGGEAFF. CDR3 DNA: TGTGCCAGTAGTATAGAAAGGGGCGGTGAAGCTTTCTTT.

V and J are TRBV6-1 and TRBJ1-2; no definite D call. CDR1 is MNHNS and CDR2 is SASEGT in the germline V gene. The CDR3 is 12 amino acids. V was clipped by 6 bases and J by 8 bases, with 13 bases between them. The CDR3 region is CASSPLVFGYTF. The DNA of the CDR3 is TGTGCCAGCAGCCCCCTAGTGTTCGGCTACACCTTC.

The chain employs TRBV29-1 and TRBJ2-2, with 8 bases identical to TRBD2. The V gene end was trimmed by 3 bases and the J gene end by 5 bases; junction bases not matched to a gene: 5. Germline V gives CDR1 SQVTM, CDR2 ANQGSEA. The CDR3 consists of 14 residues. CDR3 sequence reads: CSVDRAGVTGELFF. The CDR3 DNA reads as TGCAGCGTTGATAGAGCGGGAGTTACCGGGGAGCTGTTTTTT.

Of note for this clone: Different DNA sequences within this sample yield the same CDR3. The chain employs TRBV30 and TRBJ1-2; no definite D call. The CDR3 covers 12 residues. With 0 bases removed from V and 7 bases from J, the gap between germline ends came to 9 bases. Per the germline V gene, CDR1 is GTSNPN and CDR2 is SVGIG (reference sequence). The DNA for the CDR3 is TGTGCCTGGAGTGTCGGAAGAGGTGGCTACACCTTC. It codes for CAWSVGRGGYTF. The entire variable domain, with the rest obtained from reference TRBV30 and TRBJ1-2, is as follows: SQTIHQWPATLVQPVGSPLSLECTVEGTSNPNLYWYRQAAGRGLQLLFYSVGIGQISSEVPQNLSASRPQDRQFILSSKKLLLSDSGFYLCAWSVGRGGYTFGSGTRLTVV.

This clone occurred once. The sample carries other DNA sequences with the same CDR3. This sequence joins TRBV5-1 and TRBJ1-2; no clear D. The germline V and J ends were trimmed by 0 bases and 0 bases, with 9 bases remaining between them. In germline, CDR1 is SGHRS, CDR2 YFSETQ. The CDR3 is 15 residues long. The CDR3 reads CASSLDPQTNYGYTF. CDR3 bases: TGCGCCAGCAGCTTGGACCCCCAGACTAACTATGGCTACACCTTC.

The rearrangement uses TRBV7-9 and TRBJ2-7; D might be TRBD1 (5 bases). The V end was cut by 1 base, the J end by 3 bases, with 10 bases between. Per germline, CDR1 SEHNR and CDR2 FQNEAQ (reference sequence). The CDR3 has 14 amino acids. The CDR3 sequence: CASSLGGSHYEQYF. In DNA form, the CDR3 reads TGTGCCAGCAGCTTAGGGGGCAGTCACTACGAGCAGTACTTC.

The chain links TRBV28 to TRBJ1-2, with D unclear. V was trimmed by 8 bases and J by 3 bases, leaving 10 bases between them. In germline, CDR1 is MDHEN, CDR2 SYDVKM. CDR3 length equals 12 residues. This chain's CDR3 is CASVGSYYGYTF. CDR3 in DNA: TGTGCCAGCGTGGGCTCCTACTATGGCTACACCTTC.